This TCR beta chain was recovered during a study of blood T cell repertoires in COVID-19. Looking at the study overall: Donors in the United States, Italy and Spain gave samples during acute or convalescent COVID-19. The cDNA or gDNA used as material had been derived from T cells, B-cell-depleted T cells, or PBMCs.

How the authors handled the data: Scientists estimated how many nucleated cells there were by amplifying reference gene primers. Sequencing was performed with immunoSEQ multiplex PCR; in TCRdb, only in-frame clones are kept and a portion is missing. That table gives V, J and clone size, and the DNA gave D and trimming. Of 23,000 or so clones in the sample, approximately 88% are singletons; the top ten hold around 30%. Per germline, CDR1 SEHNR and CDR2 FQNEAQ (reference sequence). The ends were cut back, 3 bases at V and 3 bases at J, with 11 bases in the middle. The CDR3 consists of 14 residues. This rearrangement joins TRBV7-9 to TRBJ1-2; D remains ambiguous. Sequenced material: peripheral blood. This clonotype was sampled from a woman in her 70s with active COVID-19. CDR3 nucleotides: TGTGCCAGCAGCTTCGGTATGGAGCACTATGGCTACACCTTC. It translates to CASSFGMEHYGYTF.